The present TCR beta chain was sequenced within a study of CD8+CD57+ T cells in acquired aplastic anemia. Patients picked for sequencing had shown CD8+CD57+ cell expansion detected by flow cytometry. Every patient was diagnosed with severe acquired aplastic anemia. Template material for TCR beta VDJ and CDR3 profiling consisted of genomic DNA. TCRdb reprocessed the reads via MiXCR and lists one record per CDR3 protein. The sample yields around 160,000 distinct CDR3 sequences, 40% to 55% seen once. This clonotype occurred many times. Its specificity is not known. Study conclusions and caveats: CD8+ Simpson's diversity did not differ significantly between patients and controls.

The TCR was taken from a human donor with aplastic anemia. The sequencing input was sorted CD4+, CD8+, or CD8+CD57+ T cells (not recorded which) from PBMCs.

CDR3 in DNA: TGTGCCAGCAGCGGGGGGACAGCCCCCTACAATGAGCAGTTCTTC. This encodes CASSGGTAPYNEQFF. The rearrangement joins TRBV9 to TRBJ2-1, with TRBD1 identical over 7 bases. The CDR3 contains 15 residues. Per the germline V gene, CDR1 is SGDLS and CDR2 is YYNGEE. The V segment lost 3 bases and the J segment 2 bases; nucleotides outside the gene matches: 5.